The 7 T cell receptor beta chains below were found in one sample sequenced in a study of control samples from healthy donors and cancer patients. Method: immunoSEQ multiplex PCR; TCRdb's copy keeps in-frame clones and lacks some. The data hold 25,000 to 35,000 clones, with around 80% observed a single time. Specimen: PBMCs. The receptors shown here come from a man in his sixties with head and neck cancer.

By share of the sample, this clone is medium-sized (0.01 to 0.1%). The genes are TRBV6-4 and TRBJ2-3; 11 nucleotides match TRBD1. The CDR3 loop spans 15 amino acids. Germline V CDR1 and CDR2: MRHNA, SNTAGT. The junction had 0 bases not matched to a gene; V was cut back by 2 bases and J by 2 bases. The CDR3, as DNA: TGTGCCAGCAGTGACGGACAGGGGGCCACAGATACGCAGTATTTT. Its protein product is CASSDGQGATDTQYF.

This clone was observed once. The rearrangement joins TRBV3-1 (or the pseudogene TRBV3-2) to TRBJ1-5; a weak D match, TRBD1 (5 bases). V shed 2 bases and J shed 1 base, with 6 bases lying between them. The CDR3 is 14 amino acids. The germline V gene has CDR1 LGHDT and CDR2 YNNKEL (reference sequence). The CDR3 DNA is TGTGCCAGCAGCCAACGGGACAGCAATCAGCCCCAGCATTTT. This encodes CASSQRDSNQPQHF.

This chain uses TRBV20-1 with TRBJ2-5; unclear D gene. Trimming took 3 bases from V and 8 from J, leaving 10 bases between them. The CDR3 consists of 11 residues. Germline CDR1 and CDR2: DFQATT and SNEGSKA (reference sequence). The CDR3 DNA sequence: TGCAGTGCTAGTTCGAGTACAACCCAGTACTTC. Translation: CSASSSTTQYF.

This clone was found once. This chain connects TRBV7-3 to TRBJ2-7; 8 nucleotides agree with TRBD1. The CDR3 is made up of 13 amino acids. V shed 5 bases and J 6 bases; nucleotides not matched to a gene: 6. Germline CDR1 SGHTA, CDR2 FQGTGA. CDR3 sequence: CASSPGTGGEQYF. The CDR3 DNA follows: TGTGCCAGCAGCCCCGGGACAGGTGGCGAGCAGTACTTC.

The chain recombines TRBV30 with TRBJ1-3, with D unclear. With 1 base removed from V and 0 bases from J, the gap between germline ends came to 10 bases. The CDR3 is 15 residues long. The V gene's germline CDR1 is GTSNPN and CDR2 SVGIG (reference sequence). CDR3 loop: CAWSATEDSGNTIYF. The CDR3 DNA is TGTGCCTGGAGTGCGACCGAGGACTCTGGAAACACCATATATTTT.

The genes are TRBV18 and TRBJ2-7; D unclear. The CDR3 covers 13 residues. Germline V CDR1 and CDR2: KGHSH, LQKENI. Trimming removed 2 bases from V and 2 bases from J, with 7 bases in between. The DNA for the CDR3 is TGTGCCAGCTCACCAGGGGAAGCCTACGAGCAGTACTTC. This sequence encodes CASSPGEAYEQYF. The full variable domain, with the rest looked up from reference TRBV18 and TRBJ2-7, is NAGVMQNPRHLVRRRGQEARLRCSPMKGHSHVYWYRQLPEEGLKFMVYLQKENIIDESGMPKERFSAEFPKEGPSILRIQQVVRGDSAAYFCASSPGEAYEQYFGPGTRLTVT.

This chain links TRBV4-1 with TRBJ2-7, with D possibly matching TRBD1 (6 bases). Looked up from germline, CDR1 is MGHRA and CDR2 is YSYEKL. The CDR3 covers 14 residues. Trimming took off 3 bases at V and 4 bases at J, with 13 bases between the two ends. The CDR3 bases are TGCGCCAGCAGCCAGCCGGGACAATTTTACGAGCAGTACTTC. Its protein is CASSQPGQFYEQYF.